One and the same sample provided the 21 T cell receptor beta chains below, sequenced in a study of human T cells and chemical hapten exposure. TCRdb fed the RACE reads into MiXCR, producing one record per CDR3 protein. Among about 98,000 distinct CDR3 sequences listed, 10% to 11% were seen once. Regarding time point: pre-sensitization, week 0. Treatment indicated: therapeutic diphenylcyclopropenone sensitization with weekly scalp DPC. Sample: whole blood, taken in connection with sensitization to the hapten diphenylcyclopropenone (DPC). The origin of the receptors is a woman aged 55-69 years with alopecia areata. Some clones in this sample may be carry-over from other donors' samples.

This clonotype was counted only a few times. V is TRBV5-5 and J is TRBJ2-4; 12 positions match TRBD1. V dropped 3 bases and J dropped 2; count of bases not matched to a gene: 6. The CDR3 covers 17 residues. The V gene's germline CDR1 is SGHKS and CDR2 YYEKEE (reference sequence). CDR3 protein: CASSWPGQGAPKNIQYF. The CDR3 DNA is TGTGCCAGCAGCTGGCCGGGACAGGGGGCGCCCAAAAACATTCAGTACTTC.

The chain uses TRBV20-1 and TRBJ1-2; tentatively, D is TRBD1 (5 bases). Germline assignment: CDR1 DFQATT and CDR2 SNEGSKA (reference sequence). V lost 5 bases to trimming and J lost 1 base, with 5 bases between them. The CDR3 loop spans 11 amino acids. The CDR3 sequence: CSAGGNYGYTF. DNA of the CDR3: TGCAGTGCTGGGGGTAACTATGGCTACACCTTC.

The CDR3, as DNA: TGTGCCAGCAGAGCGACAGGGGGCTACGAGCAGTACTTC. It codes for CASRATGGYEQYF. The chain combines TRBV12-3 or TRBV12-4 with TRBJ2-7; 9 bases align to TRBD1. The length of the CDR3 is 13 residues. The J segment lost 3 bases and the V segment lost 6 bases, leaving 3 bases of the junction unmatched.

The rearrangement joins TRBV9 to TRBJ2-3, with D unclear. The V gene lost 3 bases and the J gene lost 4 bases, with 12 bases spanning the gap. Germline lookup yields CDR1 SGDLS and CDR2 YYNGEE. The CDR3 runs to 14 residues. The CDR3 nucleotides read TGTGCCAGCAGCGGCCGAGGTCCGTCAGATACGCAGTATTTT. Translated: CASSGRGPSDTQYF.

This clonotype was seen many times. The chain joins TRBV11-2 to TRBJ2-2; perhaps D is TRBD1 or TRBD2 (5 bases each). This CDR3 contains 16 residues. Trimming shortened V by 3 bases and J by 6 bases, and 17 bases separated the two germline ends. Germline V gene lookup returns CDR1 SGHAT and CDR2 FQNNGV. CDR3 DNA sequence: TGTGCCAGCAGCTTCCTACGGGGCCAGAGGGCCGGGGAGCTGTTTTTT. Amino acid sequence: CASSFLRGQRAGELFF.

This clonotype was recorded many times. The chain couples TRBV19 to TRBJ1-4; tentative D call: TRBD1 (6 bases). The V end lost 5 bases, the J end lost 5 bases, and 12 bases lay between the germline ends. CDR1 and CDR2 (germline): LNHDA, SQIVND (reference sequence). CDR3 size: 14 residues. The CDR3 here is CASSRIGQNEKLFF. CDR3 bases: TGTGCCAGTAGTCGGATCGGACAGAATGAAAAACTGTTTTTT.

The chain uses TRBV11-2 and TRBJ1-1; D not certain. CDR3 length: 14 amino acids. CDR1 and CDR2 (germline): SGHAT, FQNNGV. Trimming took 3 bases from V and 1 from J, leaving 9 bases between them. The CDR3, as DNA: TGTGCCAGCAGCTTTCTGACCGGGAACACTGAAGCTTTCTTT. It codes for CASSFLTGNTEAFF.

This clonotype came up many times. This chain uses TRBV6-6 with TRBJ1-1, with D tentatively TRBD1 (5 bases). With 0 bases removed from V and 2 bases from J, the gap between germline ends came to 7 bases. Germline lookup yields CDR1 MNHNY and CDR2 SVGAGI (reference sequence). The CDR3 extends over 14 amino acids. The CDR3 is CASSYSGENTEAFF. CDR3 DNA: TGTGCCAGCAGTTACTCGGGGGAAAACACTGAAGCTTTCTTT.

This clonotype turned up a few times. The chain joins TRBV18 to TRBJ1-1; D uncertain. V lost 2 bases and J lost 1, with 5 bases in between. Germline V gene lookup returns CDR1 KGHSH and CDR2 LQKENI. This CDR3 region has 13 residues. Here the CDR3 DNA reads TGTGCCAGCTCACCAGACCAGAACACTGAAGCTTTCTTT. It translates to CASSPDQNTEAFF.

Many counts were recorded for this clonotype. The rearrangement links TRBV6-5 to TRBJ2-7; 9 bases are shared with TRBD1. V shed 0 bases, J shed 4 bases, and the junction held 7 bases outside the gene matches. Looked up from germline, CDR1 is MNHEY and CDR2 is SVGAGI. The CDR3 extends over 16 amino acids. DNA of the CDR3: TGTGCCAGCAGTTACTCTCGGACAGGGGTGTATTACGAGCAGTACTTC. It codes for CASSYSRTGVYYEQYF.

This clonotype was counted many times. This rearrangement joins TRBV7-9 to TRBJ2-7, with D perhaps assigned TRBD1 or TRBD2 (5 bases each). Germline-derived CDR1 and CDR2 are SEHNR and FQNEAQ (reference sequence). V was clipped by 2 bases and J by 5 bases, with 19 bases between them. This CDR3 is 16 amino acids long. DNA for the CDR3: TGTGCCAGCAGCTTAACCGGGACCAACTTACCAGACGAGCAGTACTTC. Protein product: CASSLTGTNLPDEQYF.

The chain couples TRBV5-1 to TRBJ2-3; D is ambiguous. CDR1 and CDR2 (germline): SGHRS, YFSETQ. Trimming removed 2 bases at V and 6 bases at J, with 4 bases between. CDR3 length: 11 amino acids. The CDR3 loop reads CASSFTDTQYF. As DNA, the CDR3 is TGCGCCAGCAGCTTCACGGATACGCAGTATTTT.

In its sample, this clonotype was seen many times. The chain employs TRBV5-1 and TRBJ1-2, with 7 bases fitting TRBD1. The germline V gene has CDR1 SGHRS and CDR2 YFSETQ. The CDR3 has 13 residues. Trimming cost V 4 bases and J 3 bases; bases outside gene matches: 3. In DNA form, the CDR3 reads TGCGCCAGCAGCGGGGGGACAGACTATGGCTACACCTTC. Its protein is CASSGGTDYGYTF.

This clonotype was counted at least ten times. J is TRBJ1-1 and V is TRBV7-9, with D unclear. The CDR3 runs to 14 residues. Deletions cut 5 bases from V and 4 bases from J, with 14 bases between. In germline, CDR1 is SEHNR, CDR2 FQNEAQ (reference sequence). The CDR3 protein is CASSPPIRSTEAFF. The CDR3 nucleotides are TGTGCCAGCAGCCCTCCTATAAGAAGCACTGAAGCTTTCTTT.

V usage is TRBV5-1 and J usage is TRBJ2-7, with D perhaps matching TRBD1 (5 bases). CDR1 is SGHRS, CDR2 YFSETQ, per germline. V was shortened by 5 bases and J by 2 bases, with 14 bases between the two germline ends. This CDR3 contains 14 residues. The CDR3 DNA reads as TGCGCCAGCAGGCAGACAGCATCAACCTACGAGCAGTACTTC. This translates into CASRQTASTYEQYF.

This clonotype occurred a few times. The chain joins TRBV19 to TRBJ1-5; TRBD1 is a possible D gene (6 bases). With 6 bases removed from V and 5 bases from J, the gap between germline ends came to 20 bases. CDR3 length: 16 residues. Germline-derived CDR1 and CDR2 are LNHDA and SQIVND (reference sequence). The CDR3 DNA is TGTGCCAGTAGCCCTCCTGGAGGGGGTAGGTATCAGCCCCAGCATTTT. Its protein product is CASSPPGGGRYQPQHF.

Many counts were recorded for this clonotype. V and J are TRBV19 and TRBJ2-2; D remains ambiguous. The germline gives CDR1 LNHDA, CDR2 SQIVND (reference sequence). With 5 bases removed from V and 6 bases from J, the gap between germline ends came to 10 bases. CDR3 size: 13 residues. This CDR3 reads CASSPPQAGELFF. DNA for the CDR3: TGTGCCAGTAGTCCTCCTCAGGCCGGGGAGCTGTTTTTT.

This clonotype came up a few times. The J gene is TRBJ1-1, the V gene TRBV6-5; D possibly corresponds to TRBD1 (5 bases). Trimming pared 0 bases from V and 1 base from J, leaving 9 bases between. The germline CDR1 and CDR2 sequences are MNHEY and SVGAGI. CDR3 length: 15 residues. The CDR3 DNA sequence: TGTGCCAGCAGTTACTCGAATCAGGGGAACACTGAAGCTTTCTTT. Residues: CASSYSNQGNTEAFF.

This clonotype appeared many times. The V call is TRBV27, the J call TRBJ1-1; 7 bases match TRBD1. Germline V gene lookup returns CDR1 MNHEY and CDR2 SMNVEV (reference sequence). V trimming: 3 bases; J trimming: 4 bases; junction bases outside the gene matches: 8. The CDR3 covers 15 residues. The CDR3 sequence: CASSFLTGRSTEAFF. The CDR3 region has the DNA TGTGCCAGCAGTTTTCTGACAGGGAGGAGCACTGAAGCTTTCTTT.

The CDR3 DNA follows: TGTGCCAGTTGGAATAATATCAATCAGCCCCAGCATTTT. Protein: CASWNNINQPQHF. The chain carries TRBV7-8 and TRBJ1-5; D is unresolved. V lost 9 bases and J 3 bases, leaving 12 bases between the germline ends. The CDR3 has 13 amino acids. The germline gives CDR1 SGHVS, CDR2 FQNEAQ.

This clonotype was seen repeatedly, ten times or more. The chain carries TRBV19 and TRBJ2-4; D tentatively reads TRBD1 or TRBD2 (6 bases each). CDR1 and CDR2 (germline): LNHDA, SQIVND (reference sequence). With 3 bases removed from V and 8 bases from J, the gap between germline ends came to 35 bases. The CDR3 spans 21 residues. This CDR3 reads CASSILSGASRGLFDADIQYF. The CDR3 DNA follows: TGTGCCAGTAGTATTCTCAGCGGTGCTTCTCGGGGGCTGTTTGATGCTGACATTCAGTACTTC.